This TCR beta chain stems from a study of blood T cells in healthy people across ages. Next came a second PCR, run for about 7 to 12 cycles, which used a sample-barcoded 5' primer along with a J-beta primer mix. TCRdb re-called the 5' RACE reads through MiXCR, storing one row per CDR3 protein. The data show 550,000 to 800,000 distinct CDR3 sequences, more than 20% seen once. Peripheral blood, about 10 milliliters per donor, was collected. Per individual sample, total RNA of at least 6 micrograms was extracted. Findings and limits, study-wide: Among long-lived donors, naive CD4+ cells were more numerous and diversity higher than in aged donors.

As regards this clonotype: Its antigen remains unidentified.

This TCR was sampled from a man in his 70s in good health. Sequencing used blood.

The CDR3 nucleotides are TGTGCCAGCGGACCAGGCAACTCTGGAAACACCATATATTTT. Its translation is CASGPGNSGNTIYF. The chain recombines TRBV2 with TRBJ1-3; D is unclear. The V gene's germline CDR1 is SNHLY and CDR2 FYNNEI. V dropped 8 bases and J dropped 0 bases, with 11 bases sitting between them. CDR3 size: 14 residues.